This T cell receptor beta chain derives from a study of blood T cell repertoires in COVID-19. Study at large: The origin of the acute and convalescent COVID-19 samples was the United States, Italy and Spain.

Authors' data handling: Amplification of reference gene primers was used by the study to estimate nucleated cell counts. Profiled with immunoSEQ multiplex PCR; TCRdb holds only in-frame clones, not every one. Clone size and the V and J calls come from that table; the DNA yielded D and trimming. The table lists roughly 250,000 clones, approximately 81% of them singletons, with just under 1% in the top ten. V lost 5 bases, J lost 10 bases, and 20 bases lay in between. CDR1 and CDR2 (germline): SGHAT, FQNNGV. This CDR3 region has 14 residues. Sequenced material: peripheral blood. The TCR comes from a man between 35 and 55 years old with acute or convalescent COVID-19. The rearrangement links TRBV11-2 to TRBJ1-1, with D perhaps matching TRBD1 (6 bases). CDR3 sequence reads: CASSIRLRQAGAFF. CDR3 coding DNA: TGTGCCAGCAGCATTCGACTGAGACAGGCAGGAGCTTTCTTT.